The present entry profiles one TCR beta chain with its context. There is no known antigen for this receptor. No base quality values were provided; no much bigger clone lies one nucleotide off. The data stem from a study of T-cell memory formation after mild COVID-19 (dated by TCRdb to about 2021). A note on the overall study: TCR sequence clusters from the two donors were found to be largely donor specific. The cohort comprised two young, previously healthy adult volunteers, one female and one male. In two donors, T-cell clones that expanded and contracted after mild COVID-19 were tracked by sequencing TCRalpha and TCRbeta repertoires over time. What the work shows at the level of the full study, not this receptor alone: Only two mild cases were covered by the study, and larger cohorts that include severe cases with pre-infection samples were considered necessary. Contracting CD4+ clones turned up mainly in the CM and EM memory subsets, whereas EMRA was where CD8+ clones were enriched. Clones that contracted from day 15 to 85 showed balanced CD4/CD8 phenotypes, whereas a second wave of clones that expanded from day 15 to 37 leaned towards CD4+. The detection of some responding clones in pre-infection memory suggests that pre-existing cross-reactive memory T cells joined the SARS-CoV-2 response. The second-wave clones that peaked on day 37 were not confirmed to be SARS-CoV-2 specific.

Ficoll-Paque density gradient centrifugation was used to isolate PBMCs. The sample was run on an Illumina NovaSeq 6000. Using 5'RACE with constant-segment primers, TCRalpha and TCRbeta cDNA libraries were constructed, with sample barcodes and unique molecular identifiers added in the process. Trizol reagent was used to extract RNA from every sample. Library amplification was performed in two PCR steps, and a second sample barcode and Illumina TruSeq adapters were introduced in the second step. Sequencing of the libraries was done on an Illumina NovaSeq, producing 2 x 150 bp paired-end reads. From the authors' description of their analysis: Reads were demultiplexed and collapsed into UMI-guided consensus sequences with migec v1.2.7. With mixcr v2.1.11, UMI consensuses were aligned to TRA and TRB V and J templates and assembled into clonotypes. Clonotypes were classified as expanded or contracted when called significant by both edgeR and NoisET, with noise models trained on biological replicates. For edgeR calls, the thresholds were a false discovery rate-adjusted p below 0.01 and a log2 fold-change of 1. PCA with hierarchical clustering of max-normalized trajectories of the 1000 most abundant clonotypes was used as exploratory dynamics analysis. The CD4 or CD8 phenotype of responding clones was assigned using the separately sequenced CD4+ and CD8+ repertoires. TCRdb itself trimmed the public reads at Q25 with fastp, ran MiXCR and retained productive beta chains. One record per CDR3 amino acid sequence lists the most common genes and DNA. TCRdb assigned the V and J calls; the authors' analysis was not used. The sample table shows about 100,000 distinct CDR3 sequences, and approximately 12% are seen once. 40% of the sample is taken by the ten largest.

The CDR3 covers 15 residues, taking in both the cysteine and the phenylalanine. Kept here is only the CDR3 DNA, which spans 45 bases and is read in frame from base 1. Based on the germline V gene, the CDR1 and CDR2 sequences are MDHEN and SYDVKM. V is cut by 5 bases and J by 4 bases, and the space between the germline ends is 15 bases. The specimen sequenced was PBMCs or a T cell subset sorted from them (not recorded which). The clonotype originates from a young man who had mild COVID-19 (a few samples of this study predate the infection). The sample titles of this study are shuffled in the database, so cell type and time point are left out; the donor was told from shared clones. The chain was built from TRBV28 and TRBJ2-1; the D match is possibly TRBD1 or TRBD2, with 5 bases aligned in each. CDR3 reads: CASSLRDHPYNEQFF. The sequenced DNA is TGTGCCAGCAGTCTCCGGGACCACCCGTACAATGAGCAGTTCTTC.